Listed here are 18 T cell receptor beta chains from one sample, sequenced in a study of cytomegalovirus exposure and HLA in healthy donors. The PCR had 60 Vbeta and 13 Jbeta primers. The table came from immunoSEQ multiplex PCR; TCRdb's copy has only in-frame clones and leaves some out. The table lists roughly 120,000 clones, about 76% of them singletons. What was sequenced was PBMCs. Receptors originate from a woman in her twenties or thirties in good health and CMV-seronegative.

The chain joins TRBV5-6 to TRBJ2-1, with D maybe TRBD2 (6 bases). CDR1 and CDR2 from the germline V gene are SGHDT and YYEEEE. V gave up 2 bases and J gave up 1 base, with 10 bases separating them. There are 15 residues in the CDR3. The CDR3 spells CASSFAGPSYNEQFF. The CDR3 DNA is TGTGCCAGCAGCTTTGCGGGGCCATCCTACAATGAGCAGTTCTTC.

The CDR3 reads CAFWDRERGELFF. CDR3 in DNA: TGTGCCTTCTGGGACAGGGAACGGGGGGAGCTGTTTTTT. The J gene is TRBJ2-2, the V gene TRBV30; 9 bases are a match to TRBD1. Per germline, CDR1 GTSNPN and CDR2 SVGIG (reference sequence). J was trimmed by 8 bases and V by 7 bases; bases with no gene match: 8. The CDR3 runs to 13 residues.

The rearrangement joins TRBV4-3 to TRBJ2-3; 9 bases are a match to TRBD2. Germline CDR1 reads LGHNA; CDR2 reads YSLEER. The junction had 9 bases not matched to a gene; V was cut back by 3 bases and J by 8 bases. The CDR3 length is 15 residues. This CDR3 is CASSHLAGGPATQYF. DNA for the CDR3: TGCGCCAGCAGCCACCTCGCGGGAGGGCCCGCTACGCAGTATTTT.

V is TRBV6-1 and J is TRBJ1-5, with 7 bases identical to TRBD1. The germline gives CDR1 MNHNS, CDR2 SASEGT. After removal of 6 bases from V and 10 bases from J, the junction contained 6 bases not matched to a gene. The length of the CDR3 is 12 residues. In DNA, the CDR3 is TGTGCCAGCAGGACAGGGTATCGACCCCAGCATTTT. Amino acids: CASRTGYRPQHF.

The rearrangement links TRBV28 to TRBJ2-5, with TRBD2 identical over 10 bases. Judging by the DNA end, TRBJ2-7 fits better; the J call may be wrong. The CDR3 covers 15 residues. Germline V gene data show CDR1 as MDHEN and CDR2 as SYDVKM. CDR3 region: CASRALAGAPYEQYF. Written as DNA, the CDR3 is TGTGCCAGCAGGGCCCTAGCGGGAGCCCCCTACGAGCAGTACTTC.

The sample holds one count of this clone. The J gene is TRBJ1-2, the V gene TRBV2, with a weak D call TRBD1 (6 bases). V was trimmed by 6 bases and J by 3 bases, leaving 14 bases between them. From germline, CDR1 is SNHLY and CDR2 FYNNEI. This CDR3 has 14 amino acids. The CDR3 is CASSKLQGDYGYTF. The DNA for the CDR3 is TGTGCCAGCAGCAAACTACAGGGTGACTATGGCTACACCTTC. The whole variable domain, remainder taken from reference TRBV2 and TRBJ1-2, is EPEVTQTPSHQVTQMGQEVILRCVPISNHLYFYWYRQILGQKVEFLVSFYNNEISEKSEIFDDQFSVERPDGSNFTLKIRSTKLEDSAMYFCASSKLQGDYGYTFGSGTRLTVV.

The J gene is TRBJ2-5, the V gene TRBV6-6, with 7 bases identical to TRBD1. The germline V gene encodes CDR1 MNHNY and CDR2 SVGAGI (reference sequence). The CDR3 sequence is 13 residues long. The J segment lost 4 bases and the V segment lost 5 bases, leaving 4 bases of the junction unmatched. The CDR3 loop reads CASSPTGSETQYF. The CDR3 DNA sequence: TGTGCCAGCAGTCCGACAGGGTCAGAGACCCAGTACTTC.

The chain employs TRBV19 and TRBJ2-6; D remains ambiguous. This CDR3 is built from 14 residues. From germline, CDR1 is LNHDA and CDR2 SQIVND (reference sequence). Trimming removed 4 bases at V and 4 bases at J, with 8 bases between. The CDR3 sequence: CASSRSAGANVLTF. In DNA, the CDR3 is TGTGCCAGTAGTAGGAGCGCGGGGGCCAACGTCCTGACTTTC.

The V gene is TRBV4-1, the J gene TRBJ2-7, with 10 bases lining up with TRBD2. V was pared by 0 bases and J by 4 bases, with 6 bases of the junction left unmatched. The CDR3 totals 16 residues. Germline CDR1 and CDR2: MGHRA and YSYEKL. CDR3 sequence reads: CASSQEVTSGNYEQYF. The CDR3, as DNA: TGCGCCAGCAGCCAAGAGGTAACTAGCGGGAATTACGAGCAGTACTTC.

The CDR3 spells CASSPLGTETQYF. The DNA of the CDR3 is TGTGCCAGCAGTCCATTGGGCACTGAGACCCAGTACTTC. V is TRBV27 and J is TRBJ2-5; D is undetermined. Germline V CDR1 and CDR2: MNHEY, SMNVEV (reference sequence). There are 13 residues in the CDR3. V lost 5 bases to trimming and J lost 5 bases, with 12 bases between them.

The chain links TRBV9 to TRBJ2-5, with 7 bases fitting TRBD1. The CDR3 has 15 amino acids. V lost 0 bases and J lost 5; bases outside the gene matches: 7. Looked up from germline, CDR1 is SGDLS and CDR2 is YYNGEE. CDR3 protein: CASSVAGRGYETQYF. The CDR3 coding sequence is TGTGCCAGCAGCGTAGCAGGCAGGGGGTATGAGACCCAGTACTTC. Full variable domain (rest looked up from reference TRBV9 and TRBJ2-5): DSGVTQTPKHLITATGQRVTLRCSPRSGDLSVYWYQQSLDQGLQFLIQYYNGEERAKGNILERFSAQQFPDLHSELNLSSLELGDSALYFCASSVAGRGYETQYFGPGTRLLVL.

This clone was detected only once. The chain is built from TRBV6-1 and TRBJ2-5; TRBD1 might be the D (6 bases). V lost 3 bases and J 8 bases, leaving 16 bases between the germline ends. Germline lookup yields CDR1 MNHNS and CDR2 SASEGT. CDR3 length: 14 residues. The CDR3 coding sequence is TGTGCCAGCAGTGAGGCAGGGGTCCAGGGCACCCAGTACTTC. Translating gives CASSEAGVQGTQYF.

The chain uses TRBV27 and TRBJ2-1; 10 bases fit TRBD2. The CDR3 contains 15 residues. V shed 5 bases, J shed 2 bases, and the junction held 3 bases outside the gene matches. Germline V CDR1 and CDR2: MNHEY, SMNVEV (reference sequence). The CDR3 coding sequence is TGTGCCAGCAGTCCCGGGACTAGCGCCTACAATGAGCAGTTCTTC. It yields the protein CASSPGTSAYNEQFF.

This chain uses TRBV19 with TRBJ2-2; perhaps TRBD1 as D (6 bases). Germline lookup yields CDR1 LNHDA and CDR2 SQIVND (reference sequence). The CDR3 is 18 residues long. V was trimmed by 3 bases and J by 3 bases, leaving 20 bases between them. CDR3 nucleotide sequence: TGTGCCAGTAGTATCCCCAGGACAGATTTAGCGTACACCGGGGAGCTGTTTTTT. Its translation: CASSIPRTDLAYTGELFF.

As to this clone: The same CDR3 is also encoded by other DNA sequences in this sample. V and J are TRBV11-1 and TRBJ2-7; weak D call: TRBD2 (5 bases). Germline-derived CDR1 and CDR2 are SGHAT and FQDESV (reference sequence). V lost 0 bases to trimming and J lost 4 bases, with 10 bases between them. This CDR3 region has 14 residues. CDR3 sequence reads: CASSLAGSSYEQYF. The CDR3 DNA reads as TGTGCCAGCAGCTTAGCTGGGAGTTCGTACGAGCAGTACTTC.

The chain has TRBV11-2 and TRBJ2-1, with 7 bases lining up with TRBD2. This CDR3 is 16 amino acids long. CDR1 and CDR2 (germline): SGHAT, FQNNGV. Trimming removed 5 bases from V and 5 bases from J; junction bases left unmatched: 12. The CDR3 loop reads CASSPPRGGSNNEQFF. CDR3 nucleotides: TGTGCCAGCAGCCCCCCCCGGGGCGGGAGCAACAATGAGCAGTTCTTC.

The chain recombines TRBV28 with TRBJ2-1, with TRBD2 identical over 11 bases. This CDR3 spans 15 amino acids. CDR1 MDHEN and CDR2 SYDVKM come from the germline V gene. V dropped 3 bases and J dropped 5; count of bases not matched to a gene: 3. CDR3 bases: TGTGCCAGCAGTTTGAGACTAGCGGGGCACAATGAGCAGTTCTTC. Translation: CASSLRLAGHNEQFF.

The chain uses TRBV28 and TRBJ1-4; perhaps TRBD1 as D (6 bases). The V and J ends lost 5 bases and 8 bases respectively, with 15 bases between them. Germline lookup yields CDR1 MDHEN and CDR2 SYDVKM. The CDR3 length is 14 residues. The CDR3 DNA reads as TGTGCCAGCAGTCCCCGAGTTACAGGGGAAAAACTGTTTTTT. Amino acids: CASSPRVTGEKLFF.